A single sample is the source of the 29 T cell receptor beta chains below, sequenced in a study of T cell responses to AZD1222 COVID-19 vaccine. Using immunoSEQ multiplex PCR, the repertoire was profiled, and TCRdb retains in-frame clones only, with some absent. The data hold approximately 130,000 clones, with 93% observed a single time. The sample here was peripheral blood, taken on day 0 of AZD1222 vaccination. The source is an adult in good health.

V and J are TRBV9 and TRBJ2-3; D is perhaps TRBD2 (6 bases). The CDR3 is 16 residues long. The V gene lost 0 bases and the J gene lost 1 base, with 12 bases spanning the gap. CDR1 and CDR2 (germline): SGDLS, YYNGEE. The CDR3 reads CASSVEKWGGTDTQYF. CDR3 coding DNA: TGTGCCAGCAGCGTAGAAAAGTGGGGGGGCACAGATACGCAGTATTTT. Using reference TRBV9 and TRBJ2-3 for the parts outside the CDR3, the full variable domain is DSGVTQTPKHLITATGQRVTLRCSPRSGDLSVYWYQQSLDQGLQFLIQYYNGEERAKGNILERFSAQQFPDLHSELNLSSLELGDSALYFCASSVEKWGGTDTQYFGPGTRLTVL.

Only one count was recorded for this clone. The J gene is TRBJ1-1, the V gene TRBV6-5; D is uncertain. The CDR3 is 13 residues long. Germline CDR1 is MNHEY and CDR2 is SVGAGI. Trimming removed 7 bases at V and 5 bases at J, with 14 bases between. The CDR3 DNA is TGTGCCAGCACAGAGGGAAGGATTACTGAAGCTTTCTTT. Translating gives CASTEGRITEAFF.

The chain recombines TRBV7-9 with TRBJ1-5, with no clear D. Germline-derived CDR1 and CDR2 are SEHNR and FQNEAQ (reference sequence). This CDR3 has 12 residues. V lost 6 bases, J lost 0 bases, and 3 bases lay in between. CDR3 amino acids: CASSNSNQPQHF. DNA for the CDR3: TGTGCCAGCAGTAATAGCAATCAGCCCCAGCATTTT.

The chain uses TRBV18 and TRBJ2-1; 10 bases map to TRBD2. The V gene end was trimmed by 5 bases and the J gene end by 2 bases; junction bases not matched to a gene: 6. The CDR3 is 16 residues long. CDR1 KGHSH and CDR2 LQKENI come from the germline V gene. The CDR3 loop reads CASSETGLATYNEQFF. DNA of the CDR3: TGTGCCAGCTCAGAAACGGGACTAGCGACCTACAATGAGCAGTTCTTC.

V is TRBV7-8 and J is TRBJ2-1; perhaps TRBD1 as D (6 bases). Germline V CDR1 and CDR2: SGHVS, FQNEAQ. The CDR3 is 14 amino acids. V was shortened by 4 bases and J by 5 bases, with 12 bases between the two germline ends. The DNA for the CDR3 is TGTGCCAGCAGCTCGCCGGACAGTGACAATGAGCAGTTCTTC. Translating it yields CASSSPDSDNEQFF.

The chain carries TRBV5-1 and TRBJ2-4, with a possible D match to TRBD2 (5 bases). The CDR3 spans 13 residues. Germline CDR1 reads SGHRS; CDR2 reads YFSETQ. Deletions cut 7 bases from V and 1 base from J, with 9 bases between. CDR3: CASAEAAKNIQYF. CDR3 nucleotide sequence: TGCGCCAGCGCGGAGGCCGCCAAAAACATTCAGTACTTC.

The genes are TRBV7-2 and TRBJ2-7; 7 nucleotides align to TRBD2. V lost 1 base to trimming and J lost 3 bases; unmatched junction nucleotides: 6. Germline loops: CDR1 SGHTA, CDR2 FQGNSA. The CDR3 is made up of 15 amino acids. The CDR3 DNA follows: TGTGCCAGCAGCTTAGGAGCTAGCGGTTACTACGAGCAGTACTTC. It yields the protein CASSLGASGYYEQYF.

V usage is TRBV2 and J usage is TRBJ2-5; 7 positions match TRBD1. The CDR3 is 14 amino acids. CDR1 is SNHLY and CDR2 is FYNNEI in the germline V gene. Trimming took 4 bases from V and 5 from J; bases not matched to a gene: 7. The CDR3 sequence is CASSVTGWGETQYF. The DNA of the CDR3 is TGTGCCAGCAGTGTGACAGGGTGGGGGGAGACCCAGTACTTC.

DNA for the CDR3: TGTGCCAGCAGCATACTATCAGGAATTGATCAGCCCCAGCATTTT. Amino acids: CASSILSGIDQPQHF. V usage is TRBV5-5 and J usage is TRBJ1-5; D uncertain. Looked up from germline, CDR1 is SGHKS and CDR2 is YYEKEE (reference sequence). The ends were cut back, 4 bases at V and 5 bases at J, with 16 bases in the middle. The CDR3 loop spans 15 amino acids.

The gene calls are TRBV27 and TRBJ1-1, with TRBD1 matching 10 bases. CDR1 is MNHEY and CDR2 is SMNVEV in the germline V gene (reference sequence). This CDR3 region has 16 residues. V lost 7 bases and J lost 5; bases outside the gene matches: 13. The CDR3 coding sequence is TGTGCCAGCAATCTAAGGCCGGGACAGGGGTTTACTGAAGCTTTCTTT. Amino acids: CASNLRPGQGFTEAFF.

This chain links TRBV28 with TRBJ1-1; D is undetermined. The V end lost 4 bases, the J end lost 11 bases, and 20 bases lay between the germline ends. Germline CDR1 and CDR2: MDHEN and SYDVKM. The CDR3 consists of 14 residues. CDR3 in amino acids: CASSSGSGRIEAFF. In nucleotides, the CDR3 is TGTGCCAGCAGTTCTGGGAGTGGCAGAATTGAGGCTTTCTTT. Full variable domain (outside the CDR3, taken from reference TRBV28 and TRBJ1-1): DVKVTQSSRYLVKRTGEKVFLECVQDMDHENMFWYRQDPGLGLRLIYFSYDVKMKEKGDIPEGYSVSREKKERFSLILESASTNQTSMYLCASSSGSGRIEAFFGQGTRLTVV.

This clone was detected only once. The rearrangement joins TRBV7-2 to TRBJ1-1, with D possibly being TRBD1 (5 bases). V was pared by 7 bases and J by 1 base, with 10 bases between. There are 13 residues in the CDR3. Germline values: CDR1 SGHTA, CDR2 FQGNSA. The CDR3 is CASKITGNTEAFF. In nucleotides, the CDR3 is TGTGCCAGCAAAATTACAGGGAACACTGAAGCTTTCTTT.

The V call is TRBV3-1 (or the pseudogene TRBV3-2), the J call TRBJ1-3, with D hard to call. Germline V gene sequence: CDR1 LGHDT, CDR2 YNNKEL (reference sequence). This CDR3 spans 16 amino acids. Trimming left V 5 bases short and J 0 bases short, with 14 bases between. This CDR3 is CASSDPRGSSGNTIYF. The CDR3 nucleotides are TGTGCCAGCAGCGACCCTCGGGGAAGCTCTGGAAACACCATATATTTT.

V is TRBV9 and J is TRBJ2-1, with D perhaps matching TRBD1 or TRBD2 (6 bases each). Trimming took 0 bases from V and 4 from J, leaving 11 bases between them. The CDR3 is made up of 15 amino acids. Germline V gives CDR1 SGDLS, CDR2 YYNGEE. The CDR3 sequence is CASSVEGEEYNEQFF. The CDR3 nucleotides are TGTGCCAGCAGCGTAGAGGGGGAGGAATACAATGAGCAGTTCTTC.

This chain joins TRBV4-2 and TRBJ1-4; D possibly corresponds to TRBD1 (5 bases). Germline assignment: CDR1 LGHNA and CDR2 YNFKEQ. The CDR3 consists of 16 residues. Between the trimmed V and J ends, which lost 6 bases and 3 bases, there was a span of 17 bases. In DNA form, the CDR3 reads TGTGCCAGCAGGGACCGTCTAGGGGCCCCTAATGAAAAACTGTTTTTT. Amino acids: CASRDRLGAPNEKLFF.

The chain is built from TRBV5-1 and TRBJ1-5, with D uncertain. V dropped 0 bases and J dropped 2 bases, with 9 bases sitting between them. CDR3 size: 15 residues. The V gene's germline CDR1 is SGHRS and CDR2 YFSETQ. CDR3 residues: CASSLGGVGNQPQHF. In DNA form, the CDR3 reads TGCGCCAGCAGCTTGGGTGGGGTGGGCAATCAGCCCCAGCATTTT.

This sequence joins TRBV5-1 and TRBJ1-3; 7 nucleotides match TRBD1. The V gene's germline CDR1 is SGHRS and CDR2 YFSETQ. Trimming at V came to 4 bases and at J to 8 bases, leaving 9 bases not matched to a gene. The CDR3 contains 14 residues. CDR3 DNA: TGCGCCAGCAGCATGGCACAGGGGATGGACACCATATATTTT. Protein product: CASSMAQGMDTIYF.

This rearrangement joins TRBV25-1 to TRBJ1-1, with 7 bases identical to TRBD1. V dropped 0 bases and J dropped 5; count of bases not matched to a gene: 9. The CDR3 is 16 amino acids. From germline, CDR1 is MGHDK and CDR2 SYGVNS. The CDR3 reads CASSEYPGGLLTEAFF. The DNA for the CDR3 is TGTGCCAGCAGTGAATACCCAGGGGGTTTGTTGACTGAAGCTTTCTTT.

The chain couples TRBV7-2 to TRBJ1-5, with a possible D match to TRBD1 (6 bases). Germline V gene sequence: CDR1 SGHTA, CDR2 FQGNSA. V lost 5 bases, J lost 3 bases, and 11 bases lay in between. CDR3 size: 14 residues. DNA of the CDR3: TGTGCCAGCAGCATATGGACAGTCAATCAGCCCCAGCATTTT. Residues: CASSIWTVNQPQHF.

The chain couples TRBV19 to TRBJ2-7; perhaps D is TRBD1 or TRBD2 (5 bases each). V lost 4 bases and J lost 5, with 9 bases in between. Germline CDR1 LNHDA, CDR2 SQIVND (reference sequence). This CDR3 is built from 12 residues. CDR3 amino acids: CASSSLGDEQYF. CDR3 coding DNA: TGTGCCAGTAGTAGTCTGGGGGACGAGCAGTACTTC.

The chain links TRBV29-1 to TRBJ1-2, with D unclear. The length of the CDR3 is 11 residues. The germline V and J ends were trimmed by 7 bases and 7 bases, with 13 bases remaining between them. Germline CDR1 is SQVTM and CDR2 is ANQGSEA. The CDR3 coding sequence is TGCAGCGCCTATGCAAACGGTGGCTACACCTTC. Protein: CSAYANGGYTF.

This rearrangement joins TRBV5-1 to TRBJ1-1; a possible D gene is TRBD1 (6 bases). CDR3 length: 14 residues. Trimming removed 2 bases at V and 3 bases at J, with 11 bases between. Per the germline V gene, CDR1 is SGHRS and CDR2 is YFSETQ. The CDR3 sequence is CASSFRGRDTEAFF. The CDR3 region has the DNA TGCGCCAGCAGCTTCAGGGGTCGGGACACTGAAGCTTTCTTT.

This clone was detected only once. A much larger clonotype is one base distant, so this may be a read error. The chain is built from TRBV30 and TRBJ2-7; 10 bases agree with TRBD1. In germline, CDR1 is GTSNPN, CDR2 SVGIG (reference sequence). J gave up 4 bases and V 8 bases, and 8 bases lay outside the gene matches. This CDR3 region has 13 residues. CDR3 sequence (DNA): TGTGCCAACACGACAGGGGGCGTTTACGAGCAGTACTTC. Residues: CANTTGGVYEQYF. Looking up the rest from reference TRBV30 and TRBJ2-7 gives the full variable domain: SQTIHQWPATLVQPVGSPLSLECTVEGTSNPNLYWYRQAAGRGLQLLFYSVGIGQISSEVPQNLSASRPQDRQFILSSKKLLLSDSGFYLCANTTGGVYEQYFGPGTRLTVT.

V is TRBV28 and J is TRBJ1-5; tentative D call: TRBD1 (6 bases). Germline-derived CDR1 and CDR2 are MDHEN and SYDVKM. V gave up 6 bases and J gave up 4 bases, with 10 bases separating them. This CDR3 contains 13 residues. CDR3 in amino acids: CASSLDRNQPQHF. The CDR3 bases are TGTGCCAGCAGCCTGGACAGAAATCAGCCCCAGCATTTT.

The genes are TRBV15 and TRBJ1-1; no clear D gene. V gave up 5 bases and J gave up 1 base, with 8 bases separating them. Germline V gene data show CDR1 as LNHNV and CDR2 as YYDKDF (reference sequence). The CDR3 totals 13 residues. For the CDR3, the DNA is TGTGCCACCAGCTCCCAAAAGAACACTGAAGCTTTCTTT. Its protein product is CATSSQKNTEAFF.

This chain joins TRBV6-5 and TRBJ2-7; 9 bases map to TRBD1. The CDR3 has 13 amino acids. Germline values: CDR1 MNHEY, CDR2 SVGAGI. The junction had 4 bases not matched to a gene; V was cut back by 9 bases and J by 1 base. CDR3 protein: CARVTGGSYEQYF. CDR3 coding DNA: TGTGCCAGGGTGACAGGGGGATCCTACGAGCAGTACTTC.

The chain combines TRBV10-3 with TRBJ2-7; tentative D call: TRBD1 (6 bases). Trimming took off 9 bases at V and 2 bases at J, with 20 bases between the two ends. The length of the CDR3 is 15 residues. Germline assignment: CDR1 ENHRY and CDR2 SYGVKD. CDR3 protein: CAIRDTDSPTYEQYF. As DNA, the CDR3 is TGTGCCATAAGGGACACCGACTCCCCTACCTACGAGCAGTACTTC.

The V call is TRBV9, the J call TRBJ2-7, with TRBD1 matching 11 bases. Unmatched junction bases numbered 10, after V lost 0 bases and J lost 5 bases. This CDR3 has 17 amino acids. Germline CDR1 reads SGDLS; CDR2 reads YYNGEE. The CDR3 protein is CASSVEAGTGGRHEQYF. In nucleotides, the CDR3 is TGTGCCAGCAGCGTAGAAGCCGGGACAGGGGGGCGACACGAGCAGTACTTC. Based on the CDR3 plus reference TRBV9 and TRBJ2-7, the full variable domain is DSGVTQTPKHLITATGQRVTLRCSPRSGDLSVYWYQQSLDQGLQFLIQYYNGEERAKGNILERFSAQQFPDLHSELNLSSLELGDSALYFCASSVEAGTGGRHEQYFGPGTRLTVT.

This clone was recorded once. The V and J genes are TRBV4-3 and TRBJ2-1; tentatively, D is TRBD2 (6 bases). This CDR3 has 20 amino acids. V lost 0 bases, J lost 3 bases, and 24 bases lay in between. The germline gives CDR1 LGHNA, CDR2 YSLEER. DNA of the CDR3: TGCGCCAGCAGCCAAGATCGGGTAGCGGCCTTGCAGAGGGGCTACAATGAGCAGTTCTTC. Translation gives CASSQDRVAALQRGYNEQFF.